The 8 T cell receptor beta chains listed next were all sequenced from one sample in a study of blood T cell repertoires in COVID-19. The repertoire was sequenced with immunoSEQ multiplex PCR; TCRdb's copy has only in-frame clones and lacks some. The data hold about 250,000 clones, with about 85% observed a single time. Sequenced input: peripheral blood. All receptors derive from a human donor with COVID-19, enrolled during active disease. The donor label of this sample is uncertain.

A few counts support this clone. V usage is TRBV29-1 and J usage is TRBJ2-3; weak D call: TRBD1 (6 bases). Germline values: CDR1 SQVTM, CDR2 ANQGSEA. The CDR3 loop spans 17 amino acids. The V end lost 1 base, the J end lost 14 bases, and 31 bases lay between the germline ends. The DNA for the CDR3 is TGCAGCGTTGAAGTCCCCCACCTCCTACAGGGCCCCGGTATTTGGTATTTT. This gives the protein CSVEVPHLLQGPGIWYF.

The rearrangement uses TRBV11-2 and TRBJ2-3, with D unresolved. Trimming left V 5 bases short and J 0 bases short, with 9 bases between. Germline V gene lookup returns CDR1 SGHAT and CDR2 FQNNGV. The CDR3 contains 14 residues. CDR3 nucleotide sequence: TGTGCCAGCAGCGACCGGGTCAGCACAGATACGCAGTATTTT. It encodes CASSDRVSTDTQYF. The full variable domain, with the rest looked up from reference TRBV11-2 and TRBJ2-3, is EAGVAQSPRYKIIEKRQSVAFWCNPISGHATLYWYQQILGQGPKLLIQFQNNGVVDDSQLPKDRFSAERLKGVDSTLKIQPAKLEDSAVYLCASSDRVSTDTQYFGPGTRLTVL.

This chain connects TRBV6-2 or TRBV6-3 to TRBJ1-4; D is ambiguous. Trimming left V 4 bases short and J 11 bases short, with 11 bases between. The CDR3 has 12 amino acids. Per the germline V gene, CDR1 is MNHEY and CDR2 is SVGEGT. CDR3 protein: CASSSAEEKLFF. In nucleotides, the CDR3 is TGTGCCAGCAGTTCCGCTGAAGAGAAACTGTTTTTT.

The CDR3 coding sequence is TGTGCCAGCAGTCTGGGTTGGGGCACGTACACTGAAGCTTTCTTT. As protein: CASSLGWGTYTEAFF. V is TRBV27 and J is TRBJ1-1; TRBD1 might be the D (5 bases). This CDR3 has 15 amino acids. Looked up from germline, CDR1 is MNHEY and CDR2 is SMNVEV (reference sequence). Trimming took off 5 bases at V and 3 bases at J, with 16 bases between the two ends.

The chain employs TRBV6-6 and TRBJ1-1; D is possibly TRBD1 (5 bases). From germline, CDR1 is MNHNY and CDR2 SVGAGI (reference sequence). The V and J ends lost 6 bases and 4 bases respectively, with 15 bases between them. The CDR3 contains 14 residues. For the CDR3, the DNA is TGTGCCAGCAGAGATAGAGGCGGGGGCACTGAAGCTTTCTTT. This gives the protein CASRDRGGGTEAFF.

This CDR3 is CASSVWATVSYEQYF. The CDR3 bases are TGTGCCAGTAGTGTGTGGGCCACAGTTTCCTACGAGCAGTACTTC. The chain joins TRBV19 to TRBJ2-7; D not resolved. CDR1 and CDR2 from the germline V gene are LNHDA and SQIVND (reference sequence). Trimming pared 5 bases from V and 1 base from J, leaving 15 bases between. This CDR3 contains 15 residues.

The chain combines TRBV29-1 with TRBJ1-2, with TRBD1 matching 9 bases. The V and J ends lost 7 bases and 5 bases, in that order; junction bases with no gene match: 11. Germline loops: CDR1 SQVTM, CDR2 ANQGSEA. This CDR3 spans 14 amino acids. This chain's CDR3 is CSEDRDREAYGYTF. CDR3 nucleotides: TGCAGCGAAGACCGGGACAGGGAAGCGTATGGCTACACCTTC.

This sequence joins TRBV5-7 and TRBJ1-6; D ambiguous. TRBV5-7 counts as an open reading frame of uncertain function. There are 14 residues in the CDR3. Trimming took off 0 bases at V and 7 bases at J, with 8 bases between the two ends. DNA for the CDR3: TGTGCCAGCAGCTTGGACAGAAGGAATTCACCCCTCCACTTT. It translates to CASSLDRRNSPLHF.